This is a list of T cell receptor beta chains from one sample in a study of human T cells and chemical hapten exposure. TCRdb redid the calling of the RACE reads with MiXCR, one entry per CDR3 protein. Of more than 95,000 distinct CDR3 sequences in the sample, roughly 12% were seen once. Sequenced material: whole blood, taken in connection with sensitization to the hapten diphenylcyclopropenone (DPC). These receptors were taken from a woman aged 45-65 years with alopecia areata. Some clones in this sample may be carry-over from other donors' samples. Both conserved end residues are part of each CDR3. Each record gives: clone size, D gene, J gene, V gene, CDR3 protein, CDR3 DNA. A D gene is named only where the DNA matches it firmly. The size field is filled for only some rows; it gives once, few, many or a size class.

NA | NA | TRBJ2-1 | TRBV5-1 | CASSRDQREQFF | TGCGCCAGCAGCCGGGACCAGCGGGAGCAGTTCTTC
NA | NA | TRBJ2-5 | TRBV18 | CASSIGSQETQYF | TGTGCCAGCTCGATCGGGTCACAAGAGACCCAGTACTTC
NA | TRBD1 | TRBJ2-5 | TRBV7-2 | CASSRQGSTTQYF | TGTGCCAGCAGCCGACAGGGTAGTACGACCCAGTACTTC
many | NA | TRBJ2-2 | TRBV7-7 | CASSPGTQNTGELFF | TGTGCTAGCAGTCCCGGGACACAAAACACCGGGGAGCTGTTTTTT
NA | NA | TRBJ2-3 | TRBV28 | CASSLPLGNRGGSTDTQYF | TGTGCCAGCAGTTTGCCCCTGGGAAACAGGGGGGGGAGCACAGATACGCAGTATTTT
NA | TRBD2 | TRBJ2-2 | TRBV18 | CASSRVTSSGRTNTGELFF | TGTGCCAGCTCACGGGTAACGTCGAGCGGGAGGACAAACACCGGGGAGCTGTTTTTT
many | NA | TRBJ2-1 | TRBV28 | CASTDRVSGEQFF | TGTGCCAGCACCGACAGGGTTAGCGGTGAGCAGTTCTTC
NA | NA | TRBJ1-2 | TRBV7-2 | CASLLKGGSGYTF | TGTGCCAGCCTATTAAAAGGGGGGAGCGGCTACACCTTC
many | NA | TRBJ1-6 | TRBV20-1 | CSARGVLGTSPLHF | TGCAGTGCCAGAGGGGTATTAGGTACGTCACCCCTCCACTTT
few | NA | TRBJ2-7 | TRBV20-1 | CSARDGNTYEQYF | TGCAGTGCTAGGGACGGGAATACCTACGAGCAGTACTTC
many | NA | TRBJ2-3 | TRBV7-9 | CASSPDSFTDTQYF | TGTGCCAGCAGCCCGGACAGCTTCACAGATACGCAGTATTTT
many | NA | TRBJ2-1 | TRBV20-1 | CSARDRDILYNEQFF | TGCAGTGCTAGAGATCGGGACATCTTATACAATGAGCAGTTCTTC
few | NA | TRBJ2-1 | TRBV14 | CASSQDWALSSYNEQFF | TGTGCCAGCAGCCAAGATTGGGCCTTGAGCTCCTACAATGAGCAGTTCTTC
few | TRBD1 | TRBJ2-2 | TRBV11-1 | CASSLRQGAVGELFF | TGTGCCAGCAGCCTCCGACAGGGGGCTGTCGGGGAGCTGTTTTTT
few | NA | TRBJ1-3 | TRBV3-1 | CASSQGYRGTGNTIYF | TGTGCCAGCAGCCAAGGATATCGGGGGACCGGAAACACCATATATTTT
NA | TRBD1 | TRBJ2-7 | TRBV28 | CASSDGQDRSYEQYF | TGTGCCAGCAGTGACGGACAGGACCGCTCCTACGAGCAGTACTTC
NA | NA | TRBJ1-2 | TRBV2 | CASSEGDYGYTF | TGTGCCAGCAGTGAAGGAGATTATGGCTACACCTTC
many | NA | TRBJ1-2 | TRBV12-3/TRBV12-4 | CASSFSSSTASRTF | TGTGCCAGCAGTTTTTCATCCTCGACTGCGTCGCGGACCTTC
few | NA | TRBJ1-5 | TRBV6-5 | CASRPTGISNQPQHF | TGTGCCAGCAGACCTACAGGGATTAGCAATCAGCCCCAGCATTTT
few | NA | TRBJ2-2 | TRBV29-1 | CSVRHTGELFF | TGCAGCGTTCGACACACCGGGGAGCTGTTTTTT
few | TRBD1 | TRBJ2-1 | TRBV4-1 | CASSQGTPGQGQFF | TGCGCCAGCAGCCAAGGGACGCCGGGACAGGGGCAGTTCTTC
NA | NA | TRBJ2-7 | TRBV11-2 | CASSLAQTPGEQYF | TGTGCCAGCAGCTTAGCACAGACGCCTGGGGAGCAGTACTTC
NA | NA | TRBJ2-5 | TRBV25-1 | CASSEEGIPMETQYF | TGTGCCAGCAGTGAGGAGGGTATCCCCATGGAGACCCAGTACTTC
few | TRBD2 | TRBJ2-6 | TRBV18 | CASSPASGGRAGGANVLTF | TGTGCCAGCTCACCGGCGAGCGGGGGGAGAGCAGGTGGGGCCAACGTCCTGACTTTC
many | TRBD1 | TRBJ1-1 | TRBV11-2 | CASSSRVQGAEAFF | TGTGCCAGCAGCTCTAGAGTACAGGGGGCTGAAGCTTTCTTT
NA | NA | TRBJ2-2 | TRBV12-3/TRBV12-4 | CASSLEVTGELFF | TGTGCCAGCAGTTTGGAGGTTACCGGGGAGCTGTTTTTT
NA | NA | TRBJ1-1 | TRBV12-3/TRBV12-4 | CASSLAYGTKAFF | TGTGCCAGCAGTTTAGCGTACGGCACTAAAGCTTTCTTT
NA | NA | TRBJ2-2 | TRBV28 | CASSSTRIPDVRTGELFF | TGTGCCAGCAGCTCCACTCGTATTCCAGACGTCAGAACCGGGGAGCTGTTTTTT
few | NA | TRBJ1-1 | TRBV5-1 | CASSRQSGNTEAFF | TGCGCCAGCAGCCGACAGTCAGGGAACACTGAAGCTTTCTTT
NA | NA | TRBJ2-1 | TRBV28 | CASSLFPLPEGEQFF | TGTGCCAGCAGTTTATTCCCCCTTCCAGAGGGCGAGCAGTTCTTC